The clone carrying this T cell receptor (beta chain) was detected only once. Trimming cost V 1 base and J 0 bases; bases outside gene matches: 9. There are 18 residues in the CDR3. CDR1 is LNHDA, CDR2 SQIVND, per germline (reference sequence). In the source study's methods: Quantification of nucleated cells was approximated via reference gene primer amplification. Sequencing was performed with immunoSEQ multiplex PCR; in TCRdb, only in-frame clones are kept and a portion is missing. That table furnishes V, J and clone size, whereas the DNA furnished D and trimming. The sample lists some 160,000 clones; approximately 80% were seen once. These data originate in a study of blood T cell repertoires in COVID-19. Study-level information: Acute and convalescent COVID-19 samples came from the United States, Italy and Spain. PBMCs, B-cell-depleted T cells, or T cells provided the cDNA or gDNA that made up the material.

Material: peripheral blood. The clonotype originates from an elderly woman with acute or convalescent COVID-19. V is TRBV19 and J is TRBJ2-1; 7 bases align to TRBD2. The CDR3 reads CASSIGVGGGSSYNEQFF. CDR3 bases: TGTGCCAGTAGTATAGGGGTTGGGGGGGGGAGCTCCTACAATGAGCAGTTCTTC.